This TCR beta chain was sequenced during a study of shared T cell receptors in the human thymus (dated by TCRdb to about 2021). Study-wide context: The study examined how self-reactive, shared T-cell receptor alpha chains are generated in the human thymus.

To prepare the library, the immunoSEQ multiplex PCR assay was applied. The table was pulled from immuneACCESS by TCRdb, which kept in-frame rearrangements only. Such tables lose some clones; where checked, under half of the loss comes from unresolved V genes, and the rest has no known cause. The sample table holds about 500,000 clones, of which approximately 78% were seen once. The ten largest make up more than 0.01% of the sample. This clone occurred once. Its recognized antigen is unknown. One base away there is no much larger clone; base qualities are not given. The germline V gene sets CDR1 to MDHEN and CDR2 to SYDVKM. The CDR3 holds 15 amino acids from the cysteine to the phenylalanine. The read is trimmed to its CDR3 DNA, 45 bases read in frame from base 1. These data are also associated with another study on human thymus T cells. As that second study puts it: Donors were immunologically healthy infants undergoing open corrective cardiac surgery for congenital heart defects in Finland. The thymus tissue came from surgical resects taken out during corrective cardiac surgery. Biased V and J gene segment usage appeared to be present in both thymic and peripheral blood repertoires. The related research reported highly overlapping thymic TCR repertoires among unrelated individuals. TCR alpha and beta repertoires from roughly 8 infant thymus samples and four related peripheral blood samples were characterized in the study. Donor ages ranging from roughly 6 to 244 days were recorded, and five to seven male and two female infants were included in the cohort. Thymocytes were freed from the tissue by mechanical means and kept at -70 degrees C as pellets of roughly 8.5-30 million cells. Genomic DNA was extracted from frozen cell pellets with a QIAsymphony instrument. Using the immunoSEQ multiplex PCR assay, the TCRB and TCRAD loci were amplified from a standardized quantity of quality-controlled genomic DNA. Amplicons spanned the V(D)J region at a length sufficient to cover the CDR3 and identify V and J genes. The amplicons were sequenced on an Illumina platform via the commercial immunoSEQ service. Primer bias and sequencing errors were corrected as previously described, and TCRAD and TCRB were defined on the basis of the IMGT database. Repertoires were analysed with immunoSEQ Analyzer 3.0 and VDJTools, covering basic statistics, V/J segment usage, diversity estimates, rarefaction and pairwise overlap. Diversity was estimated with Chao1, ChaoE, Efron-Thisted, Shannon and inverse Simpson indices, and also on datasets down-sampled to the smallest sample. For repertoire overlap, CDR3 nucleotide sequence, V gene and J gene had to match strictly, and clustering was done by Jaccard-based multidimensional scaling. On average, thymus samples gave 800,000 or so unique TCRB clonotypes, whereas blood samples gave some 84,000.

The sample was thymocytes. This clonotype was sampled from a boy under two years old with a congenital heart defect. Donor details come from another sample of the same person, matched by shared clones. Rearrangement joined TRBV28 to TRBJ2-5; 12 middle bases align to TRBD2. The closer fit of TRBJ2-7 to the DNA end suggests the J call may be wrong. The CDR3: CASSPGLAGDYEQYF. The sequenced DNA is TGTGCCAGCAGTCCGGGACTAGCGGGTGATTACGAGCAGTACTTC.